The clone carrying this T cell receptor beta chain was seen a few times. Its antigen is not known. These data are taken from a study of T cells in Graves' hyperthyroidism and ophthalmopathy. Across the whole study: The initial diagnosis was the point when peripheral blood was collected, ahead of any treatment. General study results and limits: From stable hyperthyroidism, ophthalmopathy was set apart by a 13 V-J model. Also found in blood were most expanded thyroid clonotypes above 0.001.

Germline assignment: CDR1 LGHDT and CDR2 YNNKEL (reference sequence). V lost 0 bases to trimming and J lost 3 bases, with 9 bases between them. The CDR3 has 15 amino acids. RNA transcripts were the template for amplifying TCR beta CDR3 regions. TCR CDR3 regions were first amplified by RT-PCR with HTBI primers. TCRdb reprocessed the multiplex PCR reads via MiXCR and lists one record per CDR3 protein. The data contain about 480,000 distinct CDR3 sequences, around a quarter of them seen just once; the ten biggest clones take up about 11%. The study left out patients who had uncontrolled infection, other autoimmune disease, pregnancy or lactation.

This TCR derives from a woman in her twenties or thirties with Graves' ophthalmopathy. The chain uses TRBV3-1 and TRBJ1-5; D is unclear. The sample comprised blood. The CDR3 region is CASSQDPDPNQPQHF. The CDR3, as DNA: TGTGCCAGCAGCCAAGACCCCGATCCCAATCAGCCCCAGCATTTT.